This note documents a single T cell receptor (beta chain) sequence. This CDR3 spans 16 amino acids. Germline CDR1 and CDR2: MNHNS and SASEGT. The J segment lost 7 bases and the V segment lost 4 bases, leaving 14 bases of the junction unmatched. The sample originates from a study of control samples from healthy donors and cancer patients. TCRdb's copy holds only in-frame clones and misses some; the assay was immunoSEQ multiplex PCR. The data show about 140,000 clones, around 88% seen once. The sequence came from a young man in good health. The sequenced sample consisted of blood. The chain couples TRBV6-1 to TRBJ1-2; 8 bases line up with TRBD1. CDR3 sequence reads: CASSAAGGKSSGGYTF. CDR3 nucleotides: TGTGCCAGCAGTGCTGCAGGGGGCAAGTCGTCGGGTGGCTACACCTTC.